This note documents a single T cell receptor (beta chain) sequence. This sample stems from a study of blood T cell repertoires in COVID-19. About the research overall: The United States, Italy and Spain provided the acute and convalescent COVID-19 samples.

V was clipped by 4 bases and J by 2 bases; unmatched bases: 4. This CDR3 is 14 amino acids long. The germline CDR1 and CDR2 sequences are MGHDK and SYGVNS. Sequencing used immunoSEQ multiplex PCR; TCRdb keeps in-frame clones, though not all of them. The repertoire holds about 220,000 clones, over 75% seen once, with roughly 4.9% in the top ten. The V call is TRBV25-1, the J call TRBJ1-1; 7 positions agree with TRBD1. Input material: peripheral blood. This TCR was recovered from a human donor in a cohort sampled during active COVID-19. The CDR3 is CASSARDRNTEAFF. The DNA for the CDR3 is TGTGCCAGCAGTGCCCGGGACAGAAACACTGAAGCTTTCTTT.